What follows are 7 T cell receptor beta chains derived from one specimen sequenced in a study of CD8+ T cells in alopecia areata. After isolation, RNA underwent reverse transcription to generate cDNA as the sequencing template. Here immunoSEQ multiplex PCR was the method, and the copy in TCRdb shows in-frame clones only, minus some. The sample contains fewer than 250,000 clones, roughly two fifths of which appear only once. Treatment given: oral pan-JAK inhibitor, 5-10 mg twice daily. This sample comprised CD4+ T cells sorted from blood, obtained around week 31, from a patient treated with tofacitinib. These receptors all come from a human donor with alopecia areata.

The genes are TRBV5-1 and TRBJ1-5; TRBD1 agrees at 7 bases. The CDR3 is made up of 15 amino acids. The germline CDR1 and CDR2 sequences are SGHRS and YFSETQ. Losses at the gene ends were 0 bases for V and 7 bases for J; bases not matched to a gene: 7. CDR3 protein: CASSLGDSHLQPQHF. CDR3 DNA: TGCGCCAGCAGCTTGGGGGACAGTCATTTACAGCCCCAGCATTTT.

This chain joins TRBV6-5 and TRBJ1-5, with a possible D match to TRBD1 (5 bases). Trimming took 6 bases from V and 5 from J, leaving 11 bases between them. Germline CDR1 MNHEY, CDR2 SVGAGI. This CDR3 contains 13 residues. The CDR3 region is CASSRVNDQPQHF. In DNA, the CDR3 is TGTGCCAGCAGCAGGGTTAATGATCAGCCCCAGCATTTT.

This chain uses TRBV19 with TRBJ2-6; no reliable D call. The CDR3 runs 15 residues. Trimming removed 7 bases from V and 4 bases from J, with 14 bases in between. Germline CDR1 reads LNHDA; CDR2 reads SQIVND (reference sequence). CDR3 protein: CASTKPGSGANVLTF. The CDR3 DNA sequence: TGTGCCAGTACCAAACCGGGTTCCGGGGCCAACGTCCTGACTTTC.

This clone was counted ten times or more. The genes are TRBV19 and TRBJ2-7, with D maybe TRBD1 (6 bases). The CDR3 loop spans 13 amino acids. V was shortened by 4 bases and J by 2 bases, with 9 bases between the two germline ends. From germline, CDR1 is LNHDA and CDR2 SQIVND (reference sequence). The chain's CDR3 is CASSSQGTYEQYF. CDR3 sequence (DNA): TGTGCCAGTAGTAGCCAGGGGACCTACGAGCAGTACTTC.

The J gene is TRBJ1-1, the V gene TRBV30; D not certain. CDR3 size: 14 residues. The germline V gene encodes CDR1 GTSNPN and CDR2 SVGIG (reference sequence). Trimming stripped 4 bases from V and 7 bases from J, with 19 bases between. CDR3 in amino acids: CAWTSRKPPDEAFF. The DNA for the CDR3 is TGTGCCTGGACGTCTAGGAAACCACCAGATGAAGCTTTCTTT.

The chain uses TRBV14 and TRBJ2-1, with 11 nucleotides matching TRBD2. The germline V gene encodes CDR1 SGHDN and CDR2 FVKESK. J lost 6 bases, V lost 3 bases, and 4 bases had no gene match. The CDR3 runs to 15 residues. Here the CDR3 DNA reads TGTGCCAGCAGCCAGCTAGCGGGAGGATTCAATGAGCAGTTCTTC. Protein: CASSQLAGGFNEQFF.

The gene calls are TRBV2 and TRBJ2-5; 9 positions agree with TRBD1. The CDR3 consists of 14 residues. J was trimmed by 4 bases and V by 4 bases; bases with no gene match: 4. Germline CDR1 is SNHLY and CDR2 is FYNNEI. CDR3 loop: CASSGLTGGETQYF. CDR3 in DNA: TGTGCCAGCAGTGGCCTGACAGGGGGAGAGACCCAGTACTTC. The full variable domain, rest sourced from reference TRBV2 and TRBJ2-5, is EPEVTQTPSHQVTQMGQEVILRCVPISNHLYFYWYRQILGQKVEFLVSFYNNEISEKSEIFDDQFSVERPDGSNFTLKIRSTKLEDSAMYFCASSGLTGGETQYFGPGTRLLVL.